These 21 T cell receptor beta chains share one sample of origin, sequenced in a study of blood T cell repertoires in COVID-19. Repertoires were generated with immunoSEQ multiplex PCR, while TCRdb's copy carries only in-frame clones and drops some. The sample contains around 150,000 clones, roughly 91% of which appear only once. Source material: peripheral blood. These receptors came from a woman between 50 and 59 years old with acute or convalescent COVID-19.

The rearrangement links TRBV4-2 to TRBJ2-1, with TRBD2 matching 11 bases. This CDR3 has 15 residues. Germline CDR1 reads LGHNA; CDR2 reads YNFKEQ. With 2 bases clipped from V and 6 bases from J, the junction kept 3 bases outside the gene matches. CDR3 bases: TGTGCCAGCAGCCAAATAGCGGGGGGGCCCAATGAGCAGTTCTTC. It specifies CASSQIAGGPNEQFF.

V is TRBV7-8 and J is TRBJ1-1; 10 nucleotides line up with TRBD1. CDR3 size: 13 residues. Germline CDR1 and CDR2: SGHVS and FQNEAQ. The trim removed 6 bases at V and 5 bases at J, leaving 3 bases unmatched. The CDR3 sequence: CASSLGQGTEAFF. The CDR3 DNA reads TGTGCCAGCAGTCTGGGACAGGGGACTGAAGCTTTCTTT.

CDR3 loop: CASSSGQGLAGYNEQFF. CDR3 nucleotides: TGTGCCAGCAGCTCCGGGCAGGGACTAGCGGGGTACAATGAGCAGTTCTTC. The V gene is TRBV7-2, the J gene TRBJ2-1; 13 positions agree with TRBD2. The V segment lost 4 bases and the J segment 4 bases; nucleotides outside the gene matches: 7. CDR1 is SGHTA and CDR2 is FQGNSA in the germline V gene. The CDR3 sequence is 17 residues long.

The chain links TRBV24-1 to TRBJ2-1, with 8 bases matching TRBD2. V lost 4 bases, J lost 7 bases, and 8 bases stayed unmatched. Germline assignment: CDR1 KGHDR and CDR2 SFDVKD. This CDR3 is built from 15 residues. CDR3 bases: TGTGCCACCAGTGACCCTGGACTAGCCGGTAATGAGCAGTTCTTC. Protein product: CATSDPGLAGNEQFF.

This clone was seen just once. This chain joins TRBV9 and TRBJ1-2; the match to TRBD1 covers 8 bases. Trimming at V came to 3 bases and at J to 8 bases, leaving 12 bases not matched to a gene. CDR1 and CDR2 from the germline V gene are SGDLS and YYNGEE. This CDR3 has 15 residues. The CDR3 sequence is CASSALGQGRIGYTF. The CDR3 nucleotides read TGTGCCAGCAGCGCACTAGGACAGGGAAGAATAGGCTACACCTTC.

The rearrangement joins TRBV29-1 to TRBJ2-5; TRBD1 agrees at 12 bases. With 6 bases clipped from V and 6 bases from J, the junction kept 14 bases outside the gene matches. The CDR3 runs 16 residues. The V gene's germline CDR1 is SQVTM and CDR2 ANQGSEA. CDR3 in DNA: TGCAGCGTACCCCCTCCGGGACAGGGGGCCGAAAAGACCCAGTACTTC. Protein product: CSVPPPGQGAEKTQYF.

The rearrangement links TRBV5-6 to TRBJ2-7; no clear D. Per germline, CDR1 SGHDT and CDR2 YYEEEE. Trimming removed 2 bases from V and 5 bases from J, with 11 bases in between. This CDR3 contains 13 residues. This CDR3 reads CASSLDPRDEQYF. The CDR3 DNA reads TGTGCCAGCAGCTTAGACCCACGGGACGAGCAGTACTTC.

In this sample, this clone turned up a few times. The chain combines TRBV29-1 with TRBJ1-6; TRBD1 agrees at 7 bases. Germline V lookup: CDR1 SQVTM, CDR2 ANQGSEA. This CDR3 is 13 amino acids long. CDR3 in amino acids: CASGGPYNSPLHF. CDR3 nucleotide sequence: TGCGCCTCAGGGGGACCCTATAATTCACCCCTCCACTTT.

This clone was counted a single time. The V gene is TRBV18, the J gene TRBJ1-4; tentative D call: TRBD1 (5 bases). Trimming took 5 bases from V and 5 from J, leaving 12 bases between them. The germline CDR1 and CDR2 sequences are KGHSH and LQKENI. This CDR3 spans 14 amino acids. CDR3 region: CASSTTATNEKLFF. The CDR3 DNA sequence: TGTGCCAGCTCAACGACAGCTACAAATGAAAAACTGTTTTTT.

This sequence joins TRBV7-2 and TRBJ2-1; perhaps TRBD2 as D (5 bases). CDR1 is SGHTA and CDR2 is FQGNSA in the germline V gene. The CDR3 runs to 15 residues. With 2 bases removed from V and 9 bases from J, the gap between germline ends came to 17 bases. CDR3 in DNA: TGTGCCAGCAGCTTAAGAGGCTCGGGGTTACTTGAGCAGTTCTTC. It codes for CASSLRGSGLLEQFF.

V gene TRBV4-1 combines with J gene TRBJ1-1; D may be TRBD1 (6 bases). The germline CDR1 and CDR2 sequences are MGHRA and YSYEKL. Trimming shortened V by 0 bases and J by 4 bases, and 12 bases separated the two germline ends. This CDR3 spans 15 amino acids. The CDR3 sequence: CASSQEGRGPTEAFF. In nucleotides, the CDR3 is TGCGCCAGCAGCCAAGAGGGCAGGGGCCCCACTGAAGCTTTCTTT.

CDR3 loop: CATSRLLAVIAGNEQFF. In DNA form, the CDR3 reads TGTGCCACCAGCAGACTCCTGGCCGTCATAGCGGGAAATGAGCAGTTCTTC. The chain joins TRBV15 to TRBJ2-1; 8 bases are shared with TRBD2. V lost 2 bases and J lost 7; bases outside the gene matches: 13. In germline, CDR1 is LNHNV, CDR2 YYDKDF (reference sequence). The length of the CDR3 is 17 residues.

The V gene is TRBV19, the J gene TRBJ2-7, with D unclear. Germline V lookup: CDR1 LNHDA, CDR2 SQIVND (reference sequence). The CDR3 length is 13 residues. With 4 bases removed from V and 0 bases from J, the gap between germline ends came to 7 bases. The DNA of the CDR3 is TGTGCCAGTAGTACCGACATCTCCTACGAGCAGTACTTC. This gives the protein CASSTDISYEQYF.

This chain connects TRBV6-5 to TRBJ1-1; TRBD1 might be the D (6 bases). Deletions cut 7 bases from V and 3 bases from J, with 6 bases between. The CDR3 runs 11 residues. Germline V gene lookup returns CDR1 MNHEY and CDR2 SVGAGI. CDR3 DNA sequence: TGTGCCAGCACAGGGGACACTGAAGCTTTCTTT. Translation gives CASTGDTEAFF.

The chain combines TRBV25-1 with TRBJ2-3; TRBD1 agrees at 8 bases. The CDR3 is 13 amino acids. From germline, CDR1 is MGHDK and CDR2 SYGVNS. Trimming removed 7 bases from V and 6 bases from J; junction bases left unmatched: 6. The CDR3 protein is CASTSGGMDTQYF. In DNA, the CDR3 is TGTGCCAGCACTTCAGGGGGCATGGATACGCAGTATTTT.

The V and J genes are TRBV12-1 and TRBJ2-5; TRBD1 reflects the table's D call only, with no check against the DNA. TRBV12-1 is shown as a pseudogene. The CDR3 covers 14 residues. The DNA for the CDR3 is TGTGCCAGCAGCCCGTCCGCAGGGCGGGAGACCCAGTACTTC. Translating gives CASSPSAGRETQYF.

CDR3 sequence: CASSLLRVNTEAFF. The DNA of the CDR3 is TGTGCCAGCAGCTTACTCCGTGTGAACACTGAAGCTTTCTTT. The rearrangement joins TRBV7-2 to TRBJ1-1; D is uncertain. V lost 2 bases and J lost 0, with 7 bases in between. The CDR3 is made up of 14 amino acids. Germline values: CDR1 SGHTA, CDR2 FQGNSA. The complete variable domain, with remaining parts taken from reference TRBV7-2 and TRBJ1-1, reads GAGVSQSPSNKVTEKGKDVELRCDPISGHTALYWYRQSLGQGLEFLIYFQGNSAPDKSGLPSDRFSAERTGGSVSTLTIQRTQQEDSAVYLCASSLLRVNTEAFFGQGTRLTVV.

V is TRBV7-9 and J is TRBJ2-1, with D perhaps TRBD2 (6 bases). Trimming removed 4 bases from V and 10 bases from J, with 8 bases in between. CDR1 and CDR2 (germline): SEHNR, FQNEAQ (reference sequence). The CDR3 extends over 11 amino acids. Here the CDR3 DNA reads TGTGCCAGCAGCTACGGACTAGAGCAGTTCTTC. Amino acids: CASSYGLEQFF.

The chain uses TRBV2 and TRBJ2-7; possible D gene TRBD1, 6 bases. Germline V CDR1 and CDR2: SNHLY, FYNNEI. This CDR3 spans 13 amino acids. Trimming stripped 3 bases from V and 6 bases from J, with 12 bases between. CDR3 residues: CASSDRGPSEQYF. CDR3 nucleotides: TGTGCCAGCAGTGACAGGGGCCCCTCCGAGCAGTACTTC.

The count of this clone is one. The V and J genes are TRBV7-3 and TRBJ1-5; weak D call: TRBD1 (6 bases). Germline CDR1 is SGHTA and CDR2 is FQGTGA. The V end was cut by 6 bases, the J end by 6 bases, with 18 bases between. The CDR3 contains 15 residues. In nucleotides, the CDR3 is TGTGCCAGCAGTTCGGGGGGGCATGTCGGTCAGCCCCAGCATTTT. This codes for CASSSGGHVGQPQHF.

The rearrangement uses TRBV7-9 and TRBJ1-2; 9 nucleotides match TRBD1. This CDR3 comprises 14 residues. With 5 bases clipped from V and 8 bases from J, the junction kept 9 bases outside the gene matches. CDR1 SEHNR and CDR2 FQNEAQ come from the germline V gene (reference sequence). As DNA, the CDR3 is TGTGCCAGCAGCCCAGGGGGACAGGGAGTGGGCTACACCTTC. Translating it yields CASSPGGQGVGYTF.